A single sample gave rise to the 18 T cell receptor beta chains below, sequenced in a study of CXCR3-negative and CXCR3-positive naive CD8 T cells. Through 5' RACE with UMI labels, the TRB cDNA libraries were prepared. TCRdb re-called the 5' RACE reads, yielding one record per CDR3 amino acid sequence without DNA. This repertoire includes approximately 100,000 distinct CDR3 sequences. Study results and limitations: Relative to CXCR3-negative naive cells, CXCR3-positive naive cells had more hydrophobic TRB CDR3s.

These TCRs' antigens remain unknown. The sequencing input was naive CXCR3+ CD8+ T cells from blood. Subset noted: CD45RO-CCR7+CD27+CD95- naive CD8+ T cells expressing CXCR3 (TNR3+). The receptors shown here come from a human donor in good health. Some clones in this sample may be carry-over from other donors' samples.

The chain joins TRBV4-2 to TRBJ2-7; the D call of TRBD2 rests on TCRdb alone, since no DNA is present to check it. Germline values: CDR1 LGHNA, CDR2 YNFKEQ. This CDR3 has 17 residues. CDR3 protein: CASSHLGTSGSSYEQYF.

The rearrangement uses TRBV11-2 and TRBJ2-7; the TCRdb D gene call, TRBD2, has no DNA to confirm it. CDR1 is SGHAT and CDR2 is FQNNGV in the germline V gene. The CDR3 sequence is 17 residues long. CDR3: CASTPLAGGPSTYEQYF. The full variable domain, in which reference TRBV11-2 and TRBJ2-7 provide the parts outside the CDR3, is EAGVAQSPRYKIIEKRQSVAFWCNPISGHATLYWYQQILGQGPKLLIQFQNNGVVDDSQLPKDRFSAERLKGVDSTLKIQPAKLEDSAVYLCASTPLAGGPSTYEQYFGPGTRLTVT.

The chain couples TRBV24-1 to TRBJ2-6; TCRdb lists TRBD1, though no DNA is available to test this call. The V gene's germline CDR1 is KGHDR and CDR2 SFDVKD. This CDR3 is 20 amino acids long. The CDR3 is CATSGPGQGNYSAGANVLTF.

The chain couples TRBV12-3 or TRBV12-4 to TRBJ1-2; the D call from TCRdb, TRBD1, cannot be confirmed without DNA. This CDR3 comprises 13 residues. CDR3 sequence reads: CASNRDRVYGYTF.

The genes are TRBV29-1 and TRBJ2-1; TCRdb names TRBD2, which stays unverified in the absence of DNA. The CDR3 runs 15 residues. Germline lookup yields CDR1 SQVTM and CDR2 ANQGSEA. CDR3 protein: CSVGLAGGRGNEQFF.

V gene TRBV29-1 combines with J gene TRBJ2-7. CDR1 and CDR2 from the germline V gene are SQVTM and ANQGSEA. The CDR3 spans 12 residues. The CDR3 sequence is CSVNVGSYEQYF.

CDR3 protein: CASSTSDDYEQYF. The chain links TRBV27 to TRBJ2-7. Germline CDR1 reads MNHEY; CDR2 reads SMNVEV (reference sequence). The CDR3 loop spans 13 amino acids.

The chain carries TRBV9 and TRBJ2-5; TCRdb designates TRBD2, a call that cannot be tested without DNA. This CDR3 has 15 residues. CDR1 is SGDLS, CDR2 YYNGEE, per germline. The CDR3 loop is CASSEGLPFQETQYF.

V gene TRBV28 combines with J gene TRBJ2-7. The CDR3 has 13 amino acids. Per the germline V gene, CDR1 is MDHEN and CDR2 is SYDVKM. CDR3 region: CASSLGTGIGQYF.

The J gene is TRBJ2-5, the V gene TRBV7-9; the D gene TCRdb calls, TRBD1, cannot be checked with no DNA. The CDR3 contains 14 residues. Germline CDR1 reads SEHNR; CDR2 reads FQNEAQ (reference sequence). CDR3 sequence: CASSRRQGAETQYF. Variable domain in full (rest from reference TRBV7-9 and TRBJ2-5): DTGVSQNPRHKITKRGQNVTFRCDPISEHNRLYWYRQTLGQGPEFLTYFQNEAQLEKSRLLSDRFSAERPKGSFSTLEIQRTEQGDSAMYLCASSRRQGAETQYFGPGTRLLVL.

V usage is TRBV7-9 and J usage is TRBJ2-2; without DNA, the TCRdb call of TRBD1 cannot be checked. Germline loops: CDR1 SEHNR, CDR2 FQNEAQ (reference sequence). This CDR3 spans 15 amino acids. This CDR3 reads CASNTGGGIFGELFF.

The chain links TRBV6-1 to TRBJ2-1; TCRdb gives TRBD1 as the D gene, but with no DNA this cannot be confirmed. The CDR3 length is 18 residues. Germline assignment: CDR1 MNHNS and CDR2 SASEGT. Here the CDR3 reads CASLLLLGTDVTYNEQFF.

CDR3 sequence reads: CASSIGTRSTDTQYF. The chain carries TRBV19 and TRBJ2-3; checking the TCRdb D call of TRBD2 is not possible without DNA. The CDR3 extends over 15 amino acids. Germline CDR1 LNHDA, CDR2 SQIVND (reference sequence). The full variable domain, completed using reference TRBV19 and TRBJ2-3, is DGGITQSPKYLFRKEGQNVTLSCEQNLNHDAMYWYRQDPGQGLRLIYYSQIVNDFQKGDIAEGYSVSREKKESFPLTVTSAQKNPTAFYLCASSIGTRSTDTQYFGPGTRLTVL.

The genes are TRBV29-1 and TRBJ1-1; TCRdb names TRBD1, which stays unverified in the absence of DNA. The CDR3 is made up of 11 amino acids. Germline V lookup: CDR1 SQVTM, CDR2 ANQGSEA. The CDR3 spells CSLFRGAEAFF.

This CDR3 reads CASSLLQASGYEQYF. This chain links TRBV28 with TRBJ2-7; TCRdb picks TRBD2, but there is no DNA to check that call. The CDR3 consists of 15 residues. CDR1 and CDR2 from the germline V gene are MDHEN and SYDVKM. The whole variable domain, remainder taken from reference TRBV28 and TRBJ2-7, is DVKVTQSSRYLVKRTGEKVFLECVQDMDHENMFWYRQDPGLGLRLIYFSYDVKMKEKGDIPEGYSVSREKKERFSLILESASTNQTSMYLCASSLLQASGYEQYFGPGTRLTVT.

The V call is TRBV28, the J call TRBJ2-3. Germline CDR1 reads MDHEN; CDR2 reads SYDVKM. The CDR3 consists of 13 residues. CDR3 region: CASSGHGTDTQYF. Filled out from reference TRBV28 and TRBJ2-3, the complete variable domain reads DVKVTQSSRYLVKRTGEKVFLECVQDMDHENMFWYRQDPGLGLRLIYFSYDVKMKEKGDIPEGYSVSREKKERFSLILESASTNQTSMYLCASSGHGTDTQYFGPGTRLTVL.

The V and J genes are TRBV5-4 and TRBJ2-1. This CDR3 spans 14 amino acids. Germline values: CDR1 SGHNT, CDR2 YYREEE (reference sequence). The CDR3 region is CASSPERQYNEQFF.

The genes are TRBV24-1 and TRBJ2-7; absent DNA, TCRdb's TRBD1 call cannot be checked. The CDR3 spans 14 residues. The germline gives CDR1 KGHDR, CDR2 SFDVKD. The CDR3 loop reads CATSDQGYDYEQYF.